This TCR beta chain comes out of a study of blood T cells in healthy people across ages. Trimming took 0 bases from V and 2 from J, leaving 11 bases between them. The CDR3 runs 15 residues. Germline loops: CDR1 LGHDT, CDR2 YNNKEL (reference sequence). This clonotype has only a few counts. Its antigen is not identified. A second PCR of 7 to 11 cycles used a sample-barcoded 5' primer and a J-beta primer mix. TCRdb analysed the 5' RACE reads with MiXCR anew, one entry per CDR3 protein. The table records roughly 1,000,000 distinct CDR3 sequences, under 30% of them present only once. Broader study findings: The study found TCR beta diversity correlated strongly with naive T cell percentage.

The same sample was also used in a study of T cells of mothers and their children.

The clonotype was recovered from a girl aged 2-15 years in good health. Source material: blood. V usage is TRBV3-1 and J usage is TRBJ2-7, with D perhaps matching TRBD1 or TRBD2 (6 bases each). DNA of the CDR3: TGTGCCAGCAGCCAAGATGTAGGGGGGCCCTACGAGCAGTACTTC. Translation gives CASSQDVGGPYEQYF.